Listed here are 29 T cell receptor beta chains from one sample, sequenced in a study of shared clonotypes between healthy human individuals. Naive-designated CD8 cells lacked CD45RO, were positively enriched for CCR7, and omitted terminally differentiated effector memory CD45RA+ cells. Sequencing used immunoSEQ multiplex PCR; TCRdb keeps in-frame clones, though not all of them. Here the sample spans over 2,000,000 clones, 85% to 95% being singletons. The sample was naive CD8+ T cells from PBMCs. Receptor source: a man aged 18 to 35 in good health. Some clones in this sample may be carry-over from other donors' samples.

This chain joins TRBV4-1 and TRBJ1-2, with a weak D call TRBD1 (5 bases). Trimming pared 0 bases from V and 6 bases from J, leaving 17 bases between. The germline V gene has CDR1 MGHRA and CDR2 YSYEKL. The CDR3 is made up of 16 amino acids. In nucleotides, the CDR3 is TGCGCCAGCAGCCAAGACTTAGGAGGGGTATTGGATGGCTACACCTTC. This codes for CASSQDLGGVLDGYTF.

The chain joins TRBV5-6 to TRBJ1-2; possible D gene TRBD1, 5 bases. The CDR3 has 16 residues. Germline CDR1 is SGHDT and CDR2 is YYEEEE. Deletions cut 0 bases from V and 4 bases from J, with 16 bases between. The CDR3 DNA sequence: TGTGCCAGCAGCTTGGGAAGAGGGGCCGCCGTCTATGGCTACACCTTC. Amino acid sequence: CASSLGRGAAVYGYTF.

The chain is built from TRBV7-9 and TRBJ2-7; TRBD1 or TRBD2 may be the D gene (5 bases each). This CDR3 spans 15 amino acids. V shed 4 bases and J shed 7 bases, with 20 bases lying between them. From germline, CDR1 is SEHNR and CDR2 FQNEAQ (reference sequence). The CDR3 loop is CASSSSGTPHREQYF. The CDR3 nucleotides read TGTGCCAGCAGCTCCTCCGGGACGCCTCATCGGGAGCAGTACTTC.

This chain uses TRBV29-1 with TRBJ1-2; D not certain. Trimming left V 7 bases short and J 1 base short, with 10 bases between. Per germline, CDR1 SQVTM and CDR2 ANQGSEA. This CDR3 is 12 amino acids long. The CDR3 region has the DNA TGCAGCGCTTGGCGGGGTAACTATGGCTACACCTTC. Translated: CSAWRGNYGYTF.

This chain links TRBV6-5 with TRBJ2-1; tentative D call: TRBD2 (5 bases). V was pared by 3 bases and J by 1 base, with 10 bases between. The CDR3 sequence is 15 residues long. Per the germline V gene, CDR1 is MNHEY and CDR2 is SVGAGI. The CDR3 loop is CASSYTSGSYNEQFF. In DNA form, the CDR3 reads TGTGCCAGCAGTTATACCAGCGGTTCCTACAATGAGCAGTTCTTC.

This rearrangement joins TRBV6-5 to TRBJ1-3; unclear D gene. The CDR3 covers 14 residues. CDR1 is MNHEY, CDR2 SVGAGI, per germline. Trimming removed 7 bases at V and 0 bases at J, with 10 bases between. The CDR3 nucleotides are TGTGCCAGCACGGAGAATCTCTCTGGAAACACCATATATTTT. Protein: CASTENLSGNTIYF.

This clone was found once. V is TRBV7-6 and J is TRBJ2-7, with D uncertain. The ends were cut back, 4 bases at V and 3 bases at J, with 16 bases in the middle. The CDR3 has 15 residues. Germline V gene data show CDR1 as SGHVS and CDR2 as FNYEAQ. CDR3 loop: CASSWSAEHFYEQYF. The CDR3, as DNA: TGTGCCAGCAGCTGGTCGGCGGAACACTTCTACGAGCAGTACTTC.

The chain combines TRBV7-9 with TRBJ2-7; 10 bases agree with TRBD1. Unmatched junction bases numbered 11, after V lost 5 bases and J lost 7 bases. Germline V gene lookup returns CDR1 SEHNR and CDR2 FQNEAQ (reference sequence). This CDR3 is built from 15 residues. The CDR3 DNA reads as TGTGCCAGCAGCACCCGGGACAGGGGATCAGATGAGCAGTACTTC. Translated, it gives CASSTRDRGSDEQYF.

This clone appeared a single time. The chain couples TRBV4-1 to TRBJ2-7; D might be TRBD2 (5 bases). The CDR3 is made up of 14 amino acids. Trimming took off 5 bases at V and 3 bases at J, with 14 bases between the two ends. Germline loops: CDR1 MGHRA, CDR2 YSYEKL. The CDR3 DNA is TGCGCCAGCAGCTCGACCCCCGGGAACTACGAGCAGTACTTC. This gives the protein CASSSTPGNYEQYF.

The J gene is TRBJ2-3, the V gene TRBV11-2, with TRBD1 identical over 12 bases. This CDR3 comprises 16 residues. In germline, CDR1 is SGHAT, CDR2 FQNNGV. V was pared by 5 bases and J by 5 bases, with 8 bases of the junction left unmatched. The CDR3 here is CASSTGTGGFEDTQYF. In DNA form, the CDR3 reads TGTGCCAGCAGCACCGGGACAGGGGGCTTTGAAGATACGCAGTATTTT. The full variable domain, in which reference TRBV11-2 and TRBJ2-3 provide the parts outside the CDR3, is EAGVAQSPRYKIIEKRQSVAFWCNPISGHATLYWYQQILGQGPKLLIQFQNNGVVDDSQLPKDRFSAERLKGVDSTLKIQPAKLEDSAVYLCASSTGTGGFEDTQYFGPGTRLTVL.

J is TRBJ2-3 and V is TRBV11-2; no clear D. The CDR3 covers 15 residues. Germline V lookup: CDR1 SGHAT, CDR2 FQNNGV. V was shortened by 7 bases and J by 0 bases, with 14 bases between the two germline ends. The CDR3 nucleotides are TGTGCCAGCACCCCAGGTGCCATAAGCACAGATACGCAGTATTTT. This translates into CASTPGAISTDTQYF. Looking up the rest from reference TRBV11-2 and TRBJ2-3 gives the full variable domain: EAGVAQSPRYKIIEKRQSVAFWCNPISGHATLYWYQQILGQGPKLLIQFQNNGVVDDSQLPKDRFSAERLKGVDSTLKIQPAKLEDSAVYLCASTPGAISTDTQYFGPGTRLTVL.

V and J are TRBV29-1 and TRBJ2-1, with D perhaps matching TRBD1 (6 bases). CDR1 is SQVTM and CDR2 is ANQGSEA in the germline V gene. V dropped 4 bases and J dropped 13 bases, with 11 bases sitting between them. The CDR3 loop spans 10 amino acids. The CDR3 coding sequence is TGCAGCGTTGCGGTGACAGGCCAGTTCTTC. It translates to CSVAVTGQFF.

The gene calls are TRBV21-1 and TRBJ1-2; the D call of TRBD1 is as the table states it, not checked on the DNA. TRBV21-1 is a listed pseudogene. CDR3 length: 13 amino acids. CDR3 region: CASRECQGYGYTF. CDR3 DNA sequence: TGTGCCAGCAGGGAGTGCCAGGGGTATGGCTACACCTTC.

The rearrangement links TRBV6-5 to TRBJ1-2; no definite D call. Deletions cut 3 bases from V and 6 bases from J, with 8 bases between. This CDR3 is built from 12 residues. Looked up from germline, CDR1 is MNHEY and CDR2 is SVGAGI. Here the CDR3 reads CASSYLGDGYTF. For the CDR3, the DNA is TGTGCCAGCAGTTATCTCGGGGATGGCTACACCTTC.

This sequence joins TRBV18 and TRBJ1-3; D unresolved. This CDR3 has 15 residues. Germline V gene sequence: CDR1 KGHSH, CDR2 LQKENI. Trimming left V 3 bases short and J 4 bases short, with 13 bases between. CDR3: CASSPSRLAGNTIYF. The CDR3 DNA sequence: TGTGCCAGCTCACCCTCGCGGTTGGCCGGAAACACCATATATTTT. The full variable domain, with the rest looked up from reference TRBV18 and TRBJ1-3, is NAGVMQNPRHLVRRRGQEARLRCSPMKGHSHVYWYRQLPEEGLKFMVYLQKENIIDESGMPKERFSAEFPKEGPSILRIQQVVRGDSAAYFCASSPSRLAGNTIYFGEGSWLTVV.

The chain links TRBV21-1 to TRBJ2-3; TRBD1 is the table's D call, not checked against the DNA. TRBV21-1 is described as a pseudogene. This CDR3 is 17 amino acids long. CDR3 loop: CASSTRQQGAPRDTQYF. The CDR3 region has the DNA TGTGCCAGCAGCACACGACAACAGGGGGCACCTAGAGATACGCAGTATTTT.

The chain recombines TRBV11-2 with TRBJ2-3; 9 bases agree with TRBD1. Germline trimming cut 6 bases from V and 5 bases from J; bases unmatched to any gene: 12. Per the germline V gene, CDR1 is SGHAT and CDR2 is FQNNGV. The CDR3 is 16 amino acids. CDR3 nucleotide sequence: TGTGCCAGCAGGCCCACCGGGACAGGGACAAGAGATACGCAGTATTTT. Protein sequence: CASRPTGTGTRDTQYF.

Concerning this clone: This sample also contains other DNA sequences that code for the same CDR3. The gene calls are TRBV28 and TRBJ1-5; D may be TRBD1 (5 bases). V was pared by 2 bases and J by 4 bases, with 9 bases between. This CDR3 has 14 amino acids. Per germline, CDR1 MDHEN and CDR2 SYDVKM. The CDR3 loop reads CASSLHRGNQPQHF. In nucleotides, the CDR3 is TGTGCCAGCAGTTTACATAGGGGAAATCAGCCCCAGCATTTT.

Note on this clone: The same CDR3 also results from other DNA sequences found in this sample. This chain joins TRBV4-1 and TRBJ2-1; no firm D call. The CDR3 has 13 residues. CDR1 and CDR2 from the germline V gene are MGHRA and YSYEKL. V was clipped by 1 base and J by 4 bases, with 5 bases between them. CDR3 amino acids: CASSQVGYNEQFF. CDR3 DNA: TGCGCCAGCAGCCAAGTAGGATACAATGAGCAGTTCTTC.

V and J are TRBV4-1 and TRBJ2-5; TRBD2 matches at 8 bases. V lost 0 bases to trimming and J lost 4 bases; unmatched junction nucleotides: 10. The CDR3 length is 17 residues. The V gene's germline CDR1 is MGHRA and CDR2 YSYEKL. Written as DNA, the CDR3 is TGCGCCAGCAGCCAAGATCGAACCCCCAGCGGGAGAGAGACCCAGTACTTC. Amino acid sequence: CASSQDRTPSGRETQYF.

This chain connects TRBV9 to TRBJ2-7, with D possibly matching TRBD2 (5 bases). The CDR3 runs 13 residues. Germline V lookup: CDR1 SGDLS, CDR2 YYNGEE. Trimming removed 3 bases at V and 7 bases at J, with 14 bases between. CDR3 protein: CASSGRGPGEQYF. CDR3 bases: TGTGCCAGCAGCGGTCGGGGTCCTGGGGAGCAGTACTTC.

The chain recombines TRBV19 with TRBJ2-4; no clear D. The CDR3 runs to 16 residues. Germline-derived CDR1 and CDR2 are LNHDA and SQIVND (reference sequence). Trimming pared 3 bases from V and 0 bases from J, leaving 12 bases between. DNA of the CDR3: TGTGCCAGTAGTATTAGGGCCGAGCTAGCCAAAAACATTCAGTACTTC. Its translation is CASSIRAELAKNIQYF. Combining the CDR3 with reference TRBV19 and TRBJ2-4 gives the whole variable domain DGGITQSPKYLFRKEGQNVTLSCEQNLNHDAMYWYRQDPGQGLRLIYYSQIVNDFQKGDIAEGYSVSREKKESFPLTVTSAQKNPTAFYLCASSIRAELAKNIQYFGAGTRLSVL.

The DNA for the CDR3 is TGTGCCAGCAGTTTAACGGGACAATGGGGAGGCTACACCTTC. Its translation is CASSLTGQWGGYTF. The V gene is TRBV27, the J gene TRBJ1-2, with D perhaps matching TRBD1 (6 bases). Germline V gene sequence: CDR1 MNHEY, CDR2 SMNVEV (reference sequence). Trimming shortened V by 2 bases and J by 8 bases, and 15 bases separated the two germline ends. The CDR3 has 14 amino acids.

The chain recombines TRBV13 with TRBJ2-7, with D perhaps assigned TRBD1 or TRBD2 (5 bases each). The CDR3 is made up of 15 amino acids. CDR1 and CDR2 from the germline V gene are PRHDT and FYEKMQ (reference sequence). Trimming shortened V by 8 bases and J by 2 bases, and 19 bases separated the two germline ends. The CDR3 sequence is CASGASGRSAYEQYF. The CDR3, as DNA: TGTGCCAGCGGGGCCTCGGGACGATCTGCCTACGAGCAGTACTTC. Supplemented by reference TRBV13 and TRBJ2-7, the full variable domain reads AAGVIQSPRHLIKEKRETATLKCYPIPRHDTVYWYQQGPGQDPQFLISFYEKMQSDKGSIPDRFSAQQFSDYHSELNMSSLELGDSALYFCASGASGRSAYEQYFGPGTRLTVT.

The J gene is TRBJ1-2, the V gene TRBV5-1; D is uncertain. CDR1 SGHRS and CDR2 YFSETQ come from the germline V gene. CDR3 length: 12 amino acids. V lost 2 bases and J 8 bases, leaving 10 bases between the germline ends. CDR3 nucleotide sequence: TGCGCCAGCAGCTTATACAGAAACGGCTACACCTTC. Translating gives CASSLYRNGYTF.

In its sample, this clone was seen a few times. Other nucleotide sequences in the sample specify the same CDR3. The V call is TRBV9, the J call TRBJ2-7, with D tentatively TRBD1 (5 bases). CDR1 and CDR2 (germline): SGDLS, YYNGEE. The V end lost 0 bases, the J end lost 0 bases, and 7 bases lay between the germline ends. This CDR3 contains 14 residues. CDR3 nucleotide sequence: TGTGCCAGCAGCGTAGGCAGGGCCTCCTACGAGCAGTACTTC. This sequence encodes CASSVGRASYEQYF.

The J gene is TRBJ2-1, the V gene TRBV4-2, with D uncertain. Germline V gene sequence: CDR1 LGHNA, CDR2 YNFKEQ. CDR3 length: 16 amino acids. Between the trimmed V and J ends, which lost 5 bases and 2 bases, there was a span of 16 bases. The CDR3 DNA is TGTGCCAGCAGCTCCCCCCTTGTGGACCCCTACAATGAGCAGTTCTTC. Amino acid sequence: CASSSPLVDPYNEQFF.

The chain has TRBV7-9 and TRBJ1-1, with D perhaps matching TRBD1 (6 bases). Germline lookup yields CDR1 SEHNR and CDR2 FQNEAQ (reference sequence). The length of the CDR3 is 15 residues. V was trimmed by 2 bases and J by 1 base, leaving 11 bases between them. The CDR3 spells CASSLWTVSNTEAFF. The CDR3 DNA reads TGTGCCAGCAGCTTATGGACAGTTTCGAACACTGAAGCTTTCTTT.

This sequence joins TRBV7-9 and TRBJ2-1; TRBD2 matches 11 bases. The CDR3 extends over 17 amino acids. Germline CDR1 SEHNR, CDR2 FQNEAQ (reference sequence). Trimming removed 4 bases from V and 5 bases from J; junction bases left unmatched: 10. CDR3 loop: CASSSLAGGPDDNEQFF. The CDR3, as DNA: TGTGCCAGCAGCTCATTAGCGGGAGGGCCTGATGACAATGAGCAGTTCTTC.